This paragraph reports one T cell receptor (beta chain). The antigen is not known. This CDR3 is built from 14 residues. Germline CDR1 and CDR2: KGHSH and LQKENI. Trimming took 5 bases from V and 1 from J, leaving 9 bases between them. This specimen comes from a study of T cells in tuberculosis. Turning to the study itself: Samples predate treatment or fall within its first 7 days. Study-wide results and limits: Classification accuracy was roughly 90% (AUROC more than 0.8) with the GMM-specific repertoire.

Regarding time point: new active TB diagnosis, blood taken before or within 7 days of starting treatment. Confirmation came from sputum smear and/or culture positivity for M. tuberculosis. Clones were read by immunoSEQ multiplex PCR, and TCRdb kept only the in-frame ones, dropping some. This table holds under 35,000 clones, roughly nine tenths found once. V usage is TRBV18 and J usage is TRBJ1-5; possible D gene TRBD1, 6 bases. This TCR was recovered from an adult with tuberculosis. Some clones in this sample may be carry-over from other donors' samples. This material consisted of PBMCs, taken at tuberculosis diagnosis. The CDR3 reads CASSFDRSNQPQHF. CDR3 in DNA: TGTGCCAGCTCATTCGACAGGAGCAATCAGCCCCAGCATTTT.